This T cell receptor beta chain was sequenced in a study of blood T cell repertoires in COVID-19. Study at large: Sites in the United States, Italy and Spain provided acute and convalescent COVID-19 samples. T cells, B-cell-depleted T cells, or PBMCs supplied cDNA or gDNA.

In the original workflow: By means of reference gene primer amplification, nucleated cell counts were estimated. The repertoire was sequenced with immunoSEQ multiplex PCR; TCRdb's copy has only in-frame clones and lacks some. That table supplies the V and J calls and clone size; D and trimming were determined from the DNA. The sample includes 50,000 to 60,000 clones, roughly 85% seen only once; the top ten take about an eighth. The source is a human donor in a cohort sampled during active COVID-19. Sequenced material: peripheral blood.

The CDR3 region is CASSVFATNEKLFF. For the CDR3, the DNA is TGTGCCAGCAGCGTCTTCGCAACTAATGAAAAACTGTTTTTT. V usage is TRBV9 and J usage is TRBJ1-4; D gene ambiguous. With 2 bases removed from V and 0 bases from J, the gap between germline ends came to 5 bases. Germline CDR1 is SGDLS and CDR2 is YYNGEE. The CDR3 loop spans 14 amino acids. Full variable domain (remainder filled in from reference TRBV9 and TRBJ1-4): DSGVTQTPKHLITATGQRVTLRCSPRSGDLSVYWYQQSLDQGLQFLIQYYNGEERAKGNILERFSAQQFPDLHSELNLSSLELGDSALYFCASSVFATNEKLFFGSGTQLSVL.